This T cell receptor beta chain was sequenced during a study of identifying expanded T cells in peripheral blood (dated by TCRdb to between 2018 and 2021). About the full investigation: Four technical replicates, made by sequencing separate aliquots from the same pool of genomic DNA, were compared pairwise.

Concerning this clone: No antigen is known for it. Per-nucleotide qualities are absent, and no much larger clonotype sits a single base away.

The CDR3 measures 12 amino acids from cysteine to phenylalanine. CDR3 DNA is the only sequence kept; it has 36 bases, read in frame from the first base. V sheds 4 bases and J sheds 5 bases, leaving 9 bases between their ends. As encoded in the germline V gene, CDR1 is SQVTM while CDR2 is ANQGSEA. What the research found in general, with its limitations: About 1.2 differentially abundant clones were flagged by the binomial model between technical replicates, whereas about 16 and 20 were flagged over approximately two weeks and four weeks, respectively. Across all healthy donors, variance in clone template counts between approximately 2-week samples was found to increase significantly with total template count. Across all healthy-donor time intervals, the beta-binomial model significantly cut both the number of clones called differentially abundant and the false-positive rate. The authors expected that biological variance in healthy repertoires might rise further over much longer intervals, such as months to years.

No immune events such as infections were documented for the healthy donors during the collection period. Time-dependent variance in a beta-binomial model of T-cell clone differential abundance was calibrated using healthy-donor blood repertoires as a training cohort. The training cohort included around 10 healthy donors, of whom 3 were female and 7 were male. On average the donors were approximately 43 years old, and their ages spanned roughly 25 to 70 years. Whole blood from each healthy donor was obtained from a commercial supplier and was collected at three time points around 2 weeks apart. For immunosequencing, genomic DNA was extracted from whole blood that had not been sorted. TCRbeta CDR3 regions were profiled with the immunoSEQ Assay using bias-controlled multiplex PCR amplification of genomic DNA. The authors' pipeline ran thus. To quantify the absolute abundance of each unique TCRbeta CDR3 region, the sequences were collapsed and filtered. Differential abundance was assessed using a binomial (Fisher-equivalent) model and a beta-binomial model in which time-dependent variance fitted from healthy donors was added. Clones with fewer than 5 combined templates were removed, and differential abundance was called for clones with a Benjamini-Hochberg FDR below 0.01. The form v = (b*log(k)+a)^2 was used to model beta-binomial variance as a function of total template count across the two samples. TCRdb obtained this table from immuneACCESS and retained in-frame rearrangements with V and J assigned. These tables miss some clones; where compared with another copy, unresolved V genes account for less than half of the shortfall, and the remainder is unexplained. The V and J calls and clone size come from that table; D and trimming were worked out from the DNA. Recorded for this sample are tens of thousands of clones; approximately 82% of them occurred a single time. The biggest ten clones account for around a sixth of the sample.

This TCR derives from a person aged 18 to 70 in good health. Source material: blood. The V and J segments used are TRBV29-1 and TRBJ1-5, and the D gene may be TRBD1, 5 bases matching. DNA sequence: TGCAGCGTTGGACAGCACGATCAGCCCCAGCATTTT. Translated, it gives CSVGQHDQPQHF.